This entry concerns a single T cell receptor beta chain. The antigen remains unidentified. Trimming cost V 0 bases and J 6 bases, with 15 bases left between them. This CDR3 spans 15 amino acids. Per germline, CDR1 GTSNPN and CDR2 SVGIG (reference sequence). Every bit of the isolated RNA underwent reverse transcription, so sequencing read expressed TCRB transcripts. The data were produced by immunoSEQ multiplex PCR, yet TCRdb's version contains in-frame clones alone and is incomplete. The data contain roughly 500,000 clones, approximately 30% of them singletons. The data derive from a study of beta chain features in type 1 diabetes. Study overall: No patient-donor differences in age, gender, total cells or subset yield.

Sorted cells reached over 95% purity in every population. Findings and caveats of the study: Insertions at VDJ junctions were less frequent in type 1 diabetes patients. These patients also deleted more nucleotides at the same junctions. PCR might favor shorter templates, but any such skew would affect patients and controls equally.

The J gene is TRBJ2-1, the V gene TRBV30; D gene unclear. The receptor's source is a man younger than 35 in good health. The sample was naive CD4+ T cells from blood. Written as DNA, the CDR3 is TGTGCCTGGAGTGTAGTCGATAGGGATGTCAATGAGCAGTTCTTC. As protein: CAWSVVDRDVNEQFF.